Many counts were recorded for the clone carrying this T cell receptor beta chain. What it recognizes is unknown. These data belong to a study of CD8 T cells in ankylosing spondylitis. The study, taken as a whole, reports: In reactive arthritis synovial fluid and blood, some motif variants had been reported before. The clones that were linked to disease were reported to be significantly enriched in matched synovial fluid samples from ankylosing spondylitis patients.

It was by quantitative 5'-RACE with molecular barcodes that TCR beta libraries were made. TCRdb fed the 5' RACE reads into MiXCR, producing one record per CDR3 protein. The sample consists of under 85,000 distinct CDR3 sequences, over 4% of them appearing once. The receptor's source is a male donor with ankylosing spondylitis or in good health (not recorded which). The specimen sequenced was blood, either unsorted or a sorted T cell fraction (not recorded which).

The CDR3 sequence is CASSSRGPQYF. CDR3 coding DNA: TGTGCCAGCAGTTCTCGGGGCCCCCAGTACTTC. The chain recombines TRBV12-3 or TRBV12-4 with TRBJ2-5; D assignment may be TRBD1 or TRBD2 (5 bases each). The length of the CDR3 is 11 residues. The V gene lost 4 bases and the J gene lost 9 bases, with 9 bases spanning the gap.